This record concerns one T cell receptor (beta chain) sequence. Antigen: not known. This sample stems from a study of OX40 agonist ivuxolimab in advanced cancers. The wider study: Averaging 60 years in age, with a range of roughly 20 to 80, the cohort was 80% to 90% male. Regarding the study as a whole: In general, CD8+ T cells held more expanded clones than CD4+ did, on average.

This CDR3 contains 11 residues. Germline V gives CDR1 DFQATT, CDR2 SNEGSKA (reference sequence). Trimming took off 5 bases at V and 2 bases at J, with 6 bases between the two ends. Produced via immunoSEQ multiplex PCR; TCRdb's table is partial and in-frame only. Of some 75,000 clones detected, 84% appear once; the ten largest clones hold over 2%. This specimen was CD4+ or CD8+ T cells sorted from blood, taken in a trial of the OX40 agonist ivuxolimab. The chain couples TRBV20-1 to TRBJ1-1; D is undetermined. This sequence was found in an adult with an advanced solid tumor such as melanoma, head and neck, liver or kidney cancer. The CDR3 DNA is TGCAGTGCTCCAGAAAACACTGAAGCTTTCTTT. It translates to CSAPENTEAFF.